This passage covers 18 T cell receptor beta chains from one sample sequenced in a study of control samples from healthy donors and cancer patients (dated by TCRdb to 2020 to 2022). The method was the immunoSEQ multiplex PCR assay. The source is immuneACCESS, and TCRdb retained only in-frame sequences with V and J called. Part of the clones is not carried over; for the studies checked, unresolved V genes explain less than half of this, and the remainder is unexplained. The sample table shows roughly 90,000 clones, and more than 75% are seen once. Roughly 9.8% of the sample belongs to the ten largest clones. Sequencing was performed on blood. The receptors originated from a woman aged 60 to 75 in good health.

J is TRBJ1-5 and V is TRBV10-2, with 7 bases matching TRBD1. V was pared by 7 bases and J by 3 bases, with 15 bases of the junction left unmatched. The germline V gene has CDR1 WSHSY and CDR2 SAAADI. The CDR3 spans 17 residues. CDR3 sequence: CASNPGTAKGDNQPQHF. In DNA form, the CDR3 reads TGCGCCAGCAATCCCGGGACAGCGAAGGGGGACAATCAGCCCCAGCATTTT.

The V gene is TRBV5-1, the J gene TRBJ2-2, with D possibly being TRBD1 or TRBD2 (5 bases each). Germline V CDR1 and CDR2: SGHRS, YFSETQ. This CDR3 comprises 15 residues. Trimming left V 4 bases short and J 1 base short, with 11 bases between. CDR3 residues: CASSLGTLNTGELFF. DNA of the CDR3: TGCGCCAGCAGCCTAGGGACCCTGAACACCGGGGAGCTGTTTTTT.

The genes are TRBV14 and TRBJ2-5, with D unclear. The ends were cut back, 2 bases at V and 14 bases at J, with 15 bases in the middle. The CDR3 is 12 amino acids. Germline V gene lookup returns CDR1 SGHDN and CDR2 FVKESK. Written as DNA, the CDR3 is TGTGCCAGCAGCCAAATAGGGTCGACCACCTACTTC. Its translation: CASSQIGSTTYF.

V and J are TRBV5-5 and TRBJ2-3; 9 bases fit TRBD2. The CDR3 is 15 amino acids. Germline V lookup: CDR1 SGHKS, CDR2 YYEKEE (reference sequence). V shed 7 bases and J 4 bases; nucleotides not matched to a gene: 10. In DNA form, the CDR3 reads TGTGCCAGCGGACCCGGGACTAGCTCCGCAGATACGCAGTATTTT. Encoded protein: CASGPGTSSADTQYF.

The V call is TRBV6-2 or TRBV6-3, the J call TRBJ1-1; weak D call: TRBD1 (6 bases). The CDR3 is 15 residues long. Germline V gene lookup returns CDR1 MNHEY and CDR2 SVGEGT. V gave up 2 bases and J gave up 3 bases, with 13 bases separating them. This CDR3 is CASSYPRTAHTEAFF. For the CDR3, the DNA is TGTGCCAGCAGTTACCCACGGACAGCCCACACTGAAGCTTTCTTT.

The rearrangement joins TRBV4-3 to TRBJ1-4, with 7 nucleotides matching TRBD1. The CDR3 is made up of 17 amino acids. V lost 3 bases to trimming and J lost 7 bases; unmatched junction nucleotides: 14. Germline V gives CDR1 LGHNA, CDR2 YSLEER. Here the CDR3 DNA reads TGCGCCAGCAGCCAGTCCGGGCAAAACTCAGGGGGTGAAAAACTGTTTTTT. This translates into CASSQSGQNSGGEKLFF.

The chain recombines TRBV5-4 with TRBJ1-2; unclear D gene. The germline V gene has CDR1 SGHNT and CDR2 YYREEE (reference sequence). The CDR3 runs 15 residues. Deletions cut 3 bases from V and 0 bases from J, with 12 bases between. Here the CDR3 DNA reads TGTGCCAGCAGCTCCATGGTGGGCGCTAACTATGGCTACACCTTC. Its protein product is CASSSMVGANYGYTF.

The chain links TRBV6-5 to TRBJ1-5; possible D gene TRBD1, 6 bases. Germline V gene data show CDR1 as MNHEY and CDR2 as SVGAGI. The CDR3 is 13 amino acids. The V gene lost 4 bases and the J gene lost 7 bases, with 11 bases spanning the gap. CDR3 DNA sequence: TGTGCCAGCAGTTGGTCAGGGGACCAGCCCCAGCATTTT. Translating it yields CASSWSGDQPQHF.

The chain has TRBV3-1 (or the pseudogene TRBV3-2) and TRBJ1-2; possible D gene TRBD1, 6 bases. CDR1 and CDR2 (germline): LGHDT, YNNKEL (reference sequence). This CDR3 comprises 16 residues. V was trimmed by 5 bases and J by 4 bases, leaving 20 bases between them. The CDR3 nucleotides read TGTGCCAGCAGCGCCTCCGGGACACCGACTCTCTATGGCTACACCTTC. Residues: CASSASGTPTLYGYTF.

The CDR3 here is CASSHLALAAQETQYF. The CDR3, as DNA: TGTGCCAGCAGCCACCTAGCTCTAGCGGCACAAGAGACCCAGTACTTC. The chain links TRBV6-2 or TRBV6-3 to TRBJ2-5; 7 bases line up with TRBD2. V lost 6 bases, J lost 2 bases, and 12 bases stayed unmatched. The germline gives CDR1 MNHEY, CDR2 SVGEGT. This CDR3 spans 16 amino acids.

The chain has TRBV28 and TRBJ2-7, with TRBD2 identical over 8 bases. Germline values: CDR1 MDHEN, CDR2 SYDVKM. The CDR3 covers 16 residues. V dropped 7 bases and J dropped 3; count of bases not matched to a gene: 14. CDR3 region: CASTPFGPGGGYEQYF. Here the CDR3 DNA reads TGTGCCAGCACCCCATTCGGGCCGGGAGGGGGCTACGAGCAGTACTTC.

The J gene is TRBJ1-1, the V gene TRBV21-1; the DNA was not used to check the table's D call, TRBD1. TRBV21-1 is an annotated pseudogene. The length of the CDR3 is 15 residues. CDR3 residues: CASSRKARGCTEAFF. CDR3 nucleotides: TGTGCCAGCAGCCGAAAGGCCAGGGGATGCACTGAAGCTTTCTTT.

The chain links TRBV5-4 to TRBJ2-7; TRBD2 agrees at 11 bases. CDR1 is SGHNT, CDR2 YYREEE, per germline (reference sequence). Trimming removed 3 bases from V and 7 bases from J; junction bases left unmatched: 6. The CDR3 runs to 14 residues. CDR3 coding DNA: TGTGCCAGCAGCTCGACTAGCGGGGTCGGGGAGCAGTACTTC. It specifies CASSSTSGVGEQYF.

The chain combines TRBV5-1 with TRBJ2-1, with 11 bases lining up with TRBD2. V lost 2 bases, J lost 3 bases, and 4 bases stayed unmatched. The CDR3 totals 16 residues. CDR1 and CDR2 (germline): SGHRS, YFSETQ. CDR3 in DNA: TGCGCCAGCAGCTTACTAGCGGGAGAAAGCTACAATGAGCAGTTCTTC. This translates into CASSLLAGESYNEQFF.

The CDR3, as DNA: TGTGCCAGCAGCCACGCGGGGCAGAACTATGGCTACACCTTC. This codes for CASSHAGQNYGYTF. J is TRBJ1-2 and V is TRBV11-2, with D maybe TRBD1 (5 bases). Looked up from germline, CDR1 is SGHAT and CDR2 is FQNNGV. The CDR3 covers 14 residues. Trimming took off 5 bases at V and 2 bases at J, with 12 bases between the two ends.

The chain combines TRBV5-1 with TRBJ2-7; no definite D call. The ends were cut back, 0 bases at V and 6 bases at J, with 10 bases in the middle. Germline lookup yields CDR1 SGHRS and CDR2 YFSETQ. This CDR3 has 13 residues. The DNA of the CDR3 is TGCGCCAGCAGCTTGGGTAAACAGATCGAGCAGTACTTC. Translation: CASSLGKQIEQYF.

V is TRBV18 and J is TRBJ2-5, with D unclear. V was cut by 3 bases and J by 1 base, with 3 bases left in between. This CDR3 has 12 amino acids. Germline V gene sequence: CDR1 KGHSH, CDR2 LQKENI. In nucleotides, the CDR3 is TGTGCCAGCTCACCTGCCCAAGAGACCCAGTACTTC. Protein sequence: CASSPAQETQYF.

The chain couples TRBV6-5 to TRBJ1-2, with 7 bases identical to TRBD1. With 8 bases clipped from V and 4 bases from J, the junction kept 7 bases outside the gene matches. The length of the CDR3 is 13 residues. Germline V gene lookup returns CDR1 MNHEY and CDR2 SVGAGI. CDR3 sequence reads: CASGPGQSYGYTF. CDR3 nucleotides: TGTGCCAGCGGCCCGGGACAGAGCTATGGCTACACCTTC.